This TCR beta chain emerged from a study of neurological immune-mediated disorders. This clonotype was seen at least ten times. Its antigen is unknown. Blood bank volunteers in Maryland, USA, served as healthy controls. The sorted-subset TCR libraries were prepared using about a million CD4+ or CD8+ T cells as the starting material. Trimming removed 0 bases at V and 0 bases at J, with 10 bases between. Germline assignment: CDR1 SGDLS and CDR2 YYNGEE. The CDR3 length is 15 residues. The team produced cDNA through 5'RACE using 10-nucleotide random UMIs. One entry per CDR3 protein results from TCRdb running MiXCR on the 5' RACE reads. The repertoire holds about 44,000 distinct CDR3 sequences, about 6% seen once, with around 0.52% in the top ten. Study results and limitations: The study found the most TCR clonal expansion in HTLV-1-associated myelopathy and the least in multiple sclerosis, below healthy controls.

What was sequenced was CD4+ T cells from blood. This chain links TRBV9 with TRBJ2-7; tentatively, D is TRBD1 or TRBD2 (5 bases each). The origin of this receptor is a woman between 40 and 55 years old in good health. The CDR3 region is CASSVGAGSSYEQYF. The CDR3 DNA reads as TGTGCCAGCAGCGTAGGGGCAGGGAGCTCCTACGAGCAGTACTTC. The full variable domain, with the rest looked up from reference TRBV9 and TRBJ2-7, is DSGVTQTPKHLITATGQRVTLRCSPRSGDLSVYWYQQSLDQGLQFLIQYYNGEERAKGNILERFSAQQFPDLHSELNLSSLELGDSALYFCASSVGAGSSYEQYFGPGTRLTVT.